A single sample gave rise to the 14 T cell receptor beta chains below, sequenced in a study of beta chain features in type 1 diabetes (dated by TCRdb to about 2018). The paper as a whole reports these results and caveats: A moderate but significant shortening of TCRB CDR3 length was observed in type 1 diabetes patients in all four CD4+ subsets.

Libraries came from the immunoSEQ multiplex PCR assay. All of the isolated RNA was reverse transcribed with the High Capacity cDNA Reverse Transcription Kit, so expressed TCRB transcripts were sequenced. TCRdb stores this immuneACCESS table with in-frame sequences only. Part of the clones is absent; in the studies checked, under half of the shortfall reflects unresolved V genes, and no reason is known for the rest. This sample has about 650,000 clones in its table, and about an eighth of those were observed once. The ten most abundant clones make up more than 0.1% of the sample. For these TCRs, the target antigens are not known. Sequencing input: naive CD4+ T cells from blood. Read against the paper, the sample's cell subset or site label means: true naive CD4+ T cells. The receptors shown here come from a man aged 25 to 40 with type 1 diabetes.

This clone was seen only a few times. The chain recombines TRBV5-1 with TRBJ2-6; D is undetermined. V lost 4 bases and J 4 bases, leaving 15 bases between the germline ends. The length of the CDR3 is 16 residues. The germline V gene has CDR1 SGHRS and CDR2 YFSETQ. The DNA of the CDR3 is TGCGCCAGCAGCCCATGGACGGCGTCCGGGGCCAACGTCCTGACTTTC. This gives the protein CASSPWTASGANVLTF.

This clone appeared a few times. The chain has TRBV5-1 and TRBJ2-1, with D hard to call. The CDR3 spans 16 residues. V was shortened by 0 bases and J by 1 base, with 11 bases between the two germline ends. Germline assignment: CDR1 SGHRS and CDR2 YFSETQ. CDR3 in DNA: TGCGCCAGCAGCTTGGAGCTGGGTGGGTCCTACAATGAGCAGTTCTTC. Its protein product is CASSLELGGSYNEQFF.

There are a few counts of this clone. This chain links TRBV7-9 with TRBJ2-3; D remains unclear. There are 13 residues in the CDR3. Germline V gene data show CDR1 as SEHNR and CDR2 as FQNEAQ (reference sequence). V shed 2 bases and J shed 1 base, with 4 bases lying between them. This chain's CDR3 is CASSLIGTDTQYF. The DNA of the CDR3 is TGTGCCAGCAGCTTAATTGGCACAGATACGCAGTATTTT.

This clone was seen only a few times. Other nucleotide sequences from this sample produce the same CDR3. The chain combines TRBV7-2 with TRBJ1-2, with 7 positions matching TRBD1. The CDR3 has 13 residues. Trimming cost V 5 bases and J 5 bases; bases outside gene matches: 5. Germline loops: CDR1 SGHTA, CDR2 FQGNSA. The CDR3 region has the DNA TGTGCCAGCAGCCTCGACAGGGAGTATGGCTACACCTTC. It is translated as CASSLDREYGYTF.

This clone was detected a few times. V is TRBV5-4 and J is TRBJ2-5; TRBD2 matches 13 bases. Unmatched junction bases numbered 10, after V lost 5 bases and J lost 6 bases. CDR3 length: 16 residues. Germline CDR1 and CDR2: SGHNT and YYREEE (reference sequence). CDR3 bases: TGTGCCAGCAGTCCCCGGACTAGCGGGGGAGATAAGACCCAGTACTTC. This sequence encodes CASSPRTSGGDKTQYF.

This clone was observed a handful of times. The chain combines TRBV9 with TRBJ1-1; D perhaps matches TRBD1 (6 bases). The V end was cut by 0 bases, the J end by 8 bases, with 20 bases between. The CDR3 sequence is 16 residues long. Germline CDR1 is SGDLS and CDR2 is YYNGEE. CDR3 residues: CASSVEGGPLSSEAFF. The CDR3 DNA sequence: TGTGCCAGCAGCGTAGAAGGGGGACCCTTATCCTCGGAAGCTTTCTTT.

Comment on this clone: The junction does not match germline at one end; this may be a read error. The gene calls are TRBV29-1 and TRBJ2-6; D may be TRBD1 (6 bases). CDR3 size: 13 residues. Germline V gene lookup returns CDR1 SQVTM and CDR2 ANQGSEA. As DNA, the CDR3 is TGCAGCGTTGGACAGGTTGGGACCAACGTCCTGACTTTC. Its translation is CSVGQVGTNVLTF. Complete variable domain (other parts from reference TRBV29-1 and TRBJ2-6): SAVISQKPSRDICQRGTSLTIQCQVDSQVTMMFWYRQQPGQSLTLIATANQGSEATYESGFVIDKFPISRPNLTFSTLTVSNMSPEDSSIYLCSVGQVGTNVLTFGAGSRLTVL.

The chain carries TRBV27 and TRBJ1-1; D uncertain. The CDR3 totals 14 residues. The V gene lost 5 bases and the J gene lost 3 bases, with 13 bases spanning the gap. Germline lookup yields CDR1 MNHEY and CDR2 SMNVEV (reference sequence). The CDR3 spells CASSPWRADTEAFF. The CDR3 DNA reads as TGTGCCAGCAGTCCCTGGAGGGCGGACACTGAAGCTTTCTTT.

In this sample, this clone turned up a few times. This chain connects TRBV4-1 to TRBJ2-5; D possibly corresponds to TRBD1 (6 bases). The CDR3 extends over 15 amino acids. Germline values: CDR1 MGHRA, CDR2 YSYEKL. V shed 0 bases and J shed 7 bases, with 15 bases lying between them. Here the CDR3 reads CASSQDQQGGSTQYF. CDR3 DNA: TGCGCCAGCAGCCAAGATCAGCAAGGGGGATCGACCCAGTACTTC.

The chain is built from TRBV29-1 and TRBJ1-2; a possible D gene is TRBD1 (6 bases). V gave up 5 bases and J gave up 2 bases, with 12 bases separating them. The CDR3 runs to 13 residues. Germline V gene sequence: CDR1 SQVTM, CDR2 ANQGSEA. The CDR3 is CSVRRDTNYGYTF. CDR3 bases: TGCAGCGTTCGCCGGGACACAAACTATGGCTACACCTTC. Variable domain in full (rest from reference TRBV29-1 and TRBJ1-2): SAVISQKPSRDICQRGTSLTIQCQVDSQVTMMFWYRQQPGQSLTLIATANQGSEATYESGFVIDKFPISRPNLTFSTLTVSNMSPEDSSIYLCSVRRDTNYGYTFGSGTRLTVV.

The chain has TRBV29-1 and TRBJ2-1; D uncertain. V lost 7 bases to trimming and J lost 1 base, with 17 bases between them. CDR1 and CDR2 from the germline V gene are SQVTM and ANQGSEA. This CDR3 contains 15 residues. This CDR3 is CSAMSGSRSYNEQFF. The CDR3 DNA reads TGCAGCGCCATGTCGGGCAGCCGGTCCTACAATGAGCAGTTCTTC.

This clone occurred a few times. The CDR3 DNA sequence: TGCGCCAGCAGCTTGGCGGCAGGGTTGGGGGCAGATACGCAGTATTTT. Translated: CASSLAAGLGADTQYF. The genes are TRBV5-1 and TRBJ2-3, with D perhaps being TRBD1 or TRBD2 (5 bases each). Germline V gene lookup returns CDR1 SGHRS and CDR2 YFSETQ. V lost 0 bases and J 4 bases, leaving 15 bases between the germline ends. The CDR3 is 16 amino acids.

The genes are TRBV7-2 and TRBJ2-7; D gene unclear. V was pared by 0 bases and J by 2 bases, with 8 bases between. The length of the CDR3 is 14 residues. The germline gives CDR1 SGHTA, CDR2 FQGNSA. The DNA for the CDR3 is TGTGCCAGCAGCTTAGCTACGAATGCCTACGAGCAGTACTTC. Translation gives CASSLATNAYEQYF.

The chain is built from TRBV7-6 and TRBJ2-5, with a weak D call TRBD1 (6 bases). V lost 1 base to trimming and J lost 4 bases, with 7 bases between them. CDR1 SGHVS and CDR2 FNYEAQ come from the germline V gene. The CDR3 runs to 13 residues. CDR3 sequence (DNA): TGTGCCAGCAGCTTAGGCAGGGGAGAGACCCAGTACTTC. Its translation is CASSLGRGETQYF.